The 28 T cell receptor beta chains listed next were all sequenced from one sample in a study of blood T cell repertoires in COVID-19. Method: immunoSEQ multiplex PCR; TCRdb's copy keeps in-frame clones and lacks some. Among roughly 100,000 clones, roughly 82% were seen once, and the ten largest hold less than 5%. Sequenced material: peripheral blood. The receptors were gathered from a human donor in a cohort sampled during active COVID-19.

The rearrangement uses TRBV7-3 and TRBJ2-1; D perhaps matches TRBD1 (5 bases). V lost 1 base and J lost 0, with 16 bases in between. This CDR3 contains 18 residues. CDR1 SGHTA and CDR2 FQGTGA come from the germline V gene. CDR3 protein: CASSLNVLGPSSYNEQFF. The CDR3, as DNA: TGTGCCAGCAGCTTAAACGTCCTGGGGCCCAGCTCCTACAATGAGCAGTTCTTC. The full variable domain, in which reference TRBV7-3 and TRBJ2-1 provide the parts outside the CDR3, is GAGVSQTPSNKVTEKGKYVELRCDPISGHTALYWYRQSLGQGPEFLIYFQGTGAADDSGLPNDRFFAVRPEGSVSTLKIQRTERGDSAVYLCASSLNVLGPSSYNEQFFGPGTRLTVL.

CDR3 sequence reads: CASSVGGGDLNYGYTF. DNA for the CDR3: TGTGCCAGCAGCGTAGGTGGGGGGGACTTAAACTATGGCTACACCTTC. This chain connects TRBV9 to TRBJ1-2; TRBD1 is a possible D gene (5 bases). This CDR3 comprises 16 residues. V was pared by 0 bases and J by 2 bases, with 14 bases between. Germline V CDR1 and CDR2: SGDLS, YYNGEE.

The V and J genes are TRBV4-3 and TRBJ1-1; D is possibly TRBD1 (6 bases). The CDR3 is made up of 13 amino acids. Deletions cut 1 base from V and 8 bases from J, with 11 bases between. The V gene's germline CDR1 is LGHNA and CDR2 YSLEER. This CDR3 reads CASSQVIGGEAFF. Written as DNA, the CDR3 is TGCGCCAGCAGCCAAGTGATAGGGGGAGAAGCTTTCTTT.

The gene calls are TRBV7-2 and TRBJ2-3; 11 bases align to TRBD2. Unmatched junction bases numbered 10, after V lost 2 bases and J lost 6 bases. There are 17 residues in the CDR3. Germline lookup yields CDR1 SGHTA and CDR2 FQGNSA. CDR3 loop: CASSLLGSGGAQDTQYF. The DNA for the CDR3 is TGTGCCAGCAGCTTATTGGGTAGCGGGGGGGCGCAGGATACGCAGTATTTT.

The J gene is TRBJ2-3, the V gene TRBV7-2; 10 bases are shared with TRBD1. Germline V lookup: CDR1 SGHTA, CDR2 FQGNSA. The V segment lost 5 bases and the J segment 1 base; nucleotides outside the gene matches: 6. This CDR3 spans 16 amino acids. CDR3 bases: TGTGCCAGCAGCAAACGGACAGGGGGAGGCACAGATACGCAGTATTTT. This translates into CASSKRTGGGTDTQYF. The variable domain in full, completed from reference TRBV7-2 and TRBJ2-3, reads GAGVSQSPSNKVTEKGKDVELRCDPISGHTALYWYRQSLGQGLEFLIYFQGNSAPDKSGLPSDRFSAERTGGSVSTLTIQRTQQEDSAVYLCASSKRTGGGTDTQYFGPGTRLTVL.

The gene calls are TRBV7-3 and TRBJ1-2, with TRBD1 matching 12 bases. V dropped 3 bases and J dropped 4; count of bases not matched to a gene: 3. This CDR3 comprises 15 residues. CDR1 is SGHTA and CDR2 is FQGTGA in the germline V gene. Written as DNA, the CDR3 is TGTGCCAGCAGCTTGGGGACAGGGGGCGCCTATGGCTACACCTTC. It codes for CASSLGTGGAYGYTF.

The chain carries TRBV20-1 and TRBJ1-5; TRBD1 agrees at 9 bases. The trim removed 3 bases at V and 4 bases at J, leaving 4 bases unmatched. The CDR3 runs to 14 residues. In germline, CDR1 is DFQATT, CDR2 SNEGSKA (reference sequence). The CDR3 DNA follows: TGCAGTGCTAGTCGACAGGGGGGTAATCAGCCCCAGCATTTT. Translation: CSASRQGGNQPQHF.

This clone was counted once. Here the CDR3 reads CASSRQGSDTEAFF. The DNA of the CDR3 is TGTGCCAGCAGCCGACAGGGAAGTGACACTGAAGCTTTCTTT. The chain recombines TRBV2 with TRBJ1-1; 7 nucleotides align to TRBD1. There are 14 residues in the CDR3. V lost 6 bases and J lost 3; bases outside the gene matches: 7. Germline V CDR1 and CDR2: SNHLY, FYNNEI.

The CDR3 sequence: CASSNTRNTDTQYF. In DNA, the CDR3 is TGTGCCAGCAGCAACACTAGAAACACAGATACGCAGTATTTT. The rearrangement joins TRBV7-2 to TRBJ2-3; D is perhaps TRBD2 (5 bases). V lost 5 bases and J 2 bases, leaving 11 bases between the germline ends. The CDR3 is 14 residues long. The germline CDR1 and CDR2 sequences are SGHTA and FQGNSA.

This rearrangement joins TRBV5-1 to TRBJ2-7, with 7 bases aligning to TRBD1. This CDR3 has 15 amino acids. Germline values: CDR1 SGHRS, CDR2 YFSETQ. V lost 3 bases and J lost 4; bases outside the gene matches: 10. Written as DNA, the CDR3 is TGCGCCAGCAGCTCGTCGGGACAGTTCGAATACGAGCAGTACTTC. Protein: CASSSSGQFEYEQYF.

This clone was picked up a small number of times. V gene TRBV6-2 or TRBV6-3 combines with J gene TRBJ1-6; D not resolved. With 8 bases removed from V and 14 bases from J, the gap between germline ends came to 13 bases. The CDR3 has 11 residues. Germline V CDR1 and CDR2: MNHEY, SVGEGT. The CDR3 DNA reads as TGTGCCAGCGGTTCCTCGAGGGCCCTCCACTTT. Translating it yields CASGSSRALHF.

The chain is built from TRBV19 and TRBJ1-5; a weak D match, TRBD1 (5 bases). Germline V gives CDR1 LNHDA, CDR2 SQIVND (reference sequence). The V end was cut by 5 bases, the J end by 7 bases, with 15 bases between. The CDR3 contains 14 residues. The CDR3 reads CASSALGGGQPQHF. CDR3 sequence (DNA): TGTGCCAGTAGTGCTCTCGGGGGAGGCCAGCCCCAGCATTTT.

The V gene is TRBV28, the J gene TRBJ2-3; the D gene is possibly TRBD1 (5 bases). This CDR3 contains 14 residues. Trimming stripped 3 bases from V and 1 base from J, with 8 bases between. CDR1 MDHEN and CDR2 SYDVKM come from the germline V gene. CDR3 sequence reads: CASSFLTGTDTQYF. The CDR3 nucleotides are TGTGCCAGCAGTTTCTTGACAGGCACAGATACGCAGTATTTT.

V gene TRBV18 combines with J gene TRBJ2-3; 7 nucleotides match TRBD2. The CDR3 consists of 14 residues. Per germline, CDR1 KGHSH and CDR2 LQKENI. V trimming: 3 bases; J trimming: 4 bases; junction bases outside the gene matches: 4. The CDR3 here is CASSPLGRADTQYF. The CDR3 nucleotides read TGTGCCAGCTCACCTCTGGGGAGGGCAGATACGCAGTATTTT.

The chain is built from TRBV20-1 and TRBJ1-6, with 9 bases aligning to TRBD1. The CDR3 has 14 residues. In germline, CDR1 is DFQATT, CDR2 SNEGSKA (reference sequence). V was clipped by 3 bases and J by 10 bases; unmatched bases: 7. The CDR3 DNA sequence: TGCAGTGCTAGTCCCCAGGACAGGGGATCACCCCTCCACTTT. Its translation is CSASPQDRGSPLHF.

The chain has TRBV9 and TRBJ2-3; D is perhaps TRBD2 (6 bases). This CDR3 contains 14 residues. Germline values: CDR1 SGDLS, CDR2 YYNGEE. Trimming shortened V by 4 bases and J by 0 bases, and 9 bases separated the two germline ends. The CDR3 loop reads CASSLGGSTDTQYF. The DNA of the CDR3 is TGTGCCAGCAGCCTCGGGGGTAGCACAGATACGCAGTATTTT.

This clone is a singleton in its sample. The CDR3 loop reads CASSFQRDSYGYTF. The CDR3 DNA follows: TGTGCCAGCAGCTTCCAACGGGACAGCTATGGCTACACCTTC. The chain recombines TRBV5-4 with TRBJ1-2, with TRBD1 matching 7 bases. This CDR3 has 14 amino acids. Losses at the gene ends were 2 bases for V and 4 bases for J; bases not matched to a gene: 5. Germline CDR1 and CDR2: SGHNT and YYREEE (reference sequence).

Concerning this clone: Other DNA sequences within the sample encode an identical CDR3. This rearrangement joins TRBV19 to TRBJ1-2; 10 bases align to TRBD1. The CDR3 length is 15 residues. Germline V gene lookup returns CDR1 LNHDA and CDR2 SQIVND (reference sequence). The ends lost 4 bases at V and 2 bases at J; junction bases unmatched: 4. This chain's CDR3 is CASSRRDRGNYGYTF. CDR3 nucleotides: TGTGCCAGTAGTAGACGGGACAGGGGAAACTATGGCTACACCTTC. The variable domain in full, with the rest retrieved from reference TRBV19 and TRBJ1-2, is DGGITQSPKYLFRKEGQNVTLSCEQNLNHDAMYWYRQDPGQGLRLIYYSQIVNDFQKGDIAEGYSVSREKKESFPLTVTSAQKNPTAFYLCASSRRDRGNYGYTFGSGTRLTVV.

This chain connects TRBV5-1 to TRBJ1-1, with D perhaps matching TRBD1 (6 bases). The V end was cut by 4 bases, the J end by 0 bases, with 16 bases between. CDR1 and CDR2 (germline): SGHRS, YFSETQ. The CDR3 is made up of 16 amino acids. Written as DNA, the CDR3 is TGCGCCAGCAGCCCCGGTGGTGGGGGCATGAACACTGAAGCTTTCTTT. Translated: CASSPGGGGMNTEAFF.

J is TRBJ1-1 and V is TRBV2; D is undetermined. Germline CDR1 is SNHLY and CDR2 is FYNNEI. V was clipped by 4 bases and J by 1 base, with 13 bases between them. This CDR3 has 15 amino acids. The CDR3 reads CASSVGLIKNTEAFF. The CDR3 nucleotides are TGTGCCAGCAGTGTTGGCCTTATAAAGAACACTGAAGCTTTCTTT.

The chain carries TRBV19 and TRBJ2-1, with a weak D call TRBD1 (5 bases). CDR1 LNHDA and CDR2 SQIVND come from the germline V gene (reference sequence). This CDR3 comprises 15 residues. Trimming took 1 base from V and 6 from J, leaving 13 bases between them. CDR3 sequence (DNA): TGTGCCAGTAGTATAGGTGGGGCCGTGTCCAATGAGCAGTTCTTC. Protein product: CASSIGGAVSNEQFF.

This rearrangement joins TRBV28 to TRBJ1-2; 7 bases are shared with TRBD1. The CDR3 is made up of 14 amino acids. V was clipped by 5 bases and J by 5 bases; unmatched bases: 8. From germline, CDR1 is MDHEN and CDR2 SYDVKM. The CDR3, as DNA: TGTGCCAGCAGTCCGACAGGGCAAGGGTATGGCTACACCTTC. Translating gives CASSPTGQGYGYTF.

The chain joins TRBV3-1 (or the pseudogene TRBV3-2) to TRBJ1-1; maybe TRBD1 (6 bases). The CDR3 covers 15 residues. Germline CDR1 and CDR2: LGHDT and YNNKEL (reference sequence). V was trimmed by 2 bases and J by 8 bases, leaving 18 bases between them. The chain's CDR3 is CASSQQRQGTLEAFF. The CDR3 bases are TGTGCCAGCAGCCAACAGCGTCAGGGGACGTTGGAAGCTTTCTTT.

The V call is TRBV12-3 or TRBV12-4, the J call TRBJ1-2; D is unresolved. The CDR3 runs to 13 residues. Trimming removed 2 bases from V and 2 bases from J, with 6 bases in between. The CDR3 sequence is CASSLMSNYGYTF. The CDR3, as DNA: TGTGCCAGCAGTTTAATGTCGAACTATGGCTACACCTTC.

The genes are TRBV2 and TRBJ1-1, with D perhaps matching TRBD1 (6 bases). V was trimmed by 0 bases and J by 8 bases, leaving 10 bases between them. The germline V gene has CDR1 SNHLY and CDR2 FYNNEI. CDR3 size: 13 residues. This CDR3 reads CASSEARTVEAFF. Written as DNA, the CDR3 is TGTGCCAGCAGTGAAGCAAGGACAGTCGAAGCTTTCTTT.

This clone came up once. The rearrangement uses TRBV4-3 and TRBJ2-5; TRBD2 agrees at 14 bases. CDR3 length: 17 residues. V lost 1 base to trimming and J lost 4 bases; unmatched junction nucleotides: 5. Germline-derived CDR1 and CDR2 are LGHNA and YSLEER. The CDR3 region has the DNA TGCGCCAGCAGCCAAGCCGGGACTAGCGGGGGCTCAGAGACCCAGTACTTC. Translated: CASSQAGTSGGSETQYF.

Note on this clone: Other DNA sequences of this sample code for an identical CDR3. This chain joins TRBV3-1 (or the pseudogene TRBV3-2) and TRBJ2-2; D might be TRBD1 (6 bases). Trimming stripped 4 bases from V and 5 bases from J, with 8 bases between. Germline CDR1 and CDR2: LGHDT and YNNKEL (reference sequence). The CDR3 has 13 amino acids. CDR3 DNA: TGTGCCAGCAGCCCTAGGGGGACCGGGGAGCTGTTTTTT. Translated, it gives CASSPRGTGELFF.

The chain links TRBV6-2 or TRBV6-3 to TRBJ1-2, with 10 bases that match TRBD1. V lost 4 bases, J lost 4 bases, and 0 bases stayed unmatched. The length of the CDR3 is 13 residues. Germline V CDR1 and CDR2: MNHEY, SVGEGT. The CDR3 DNA follows: TGTGCCAGCAGTTGGGACAGGGGCTATGGCTACACCTTC. As protein: CASSWDRGYGYTF.